These 10 T cell receptor beta chains share one sample of origin, sequenced in a study of cytomegalovirus exposure and HLA in healthy donors. The PCR made use of 60 Vbeta and 13 Jbeta primers. The data were produced by immunoSEQ multiplex PCR, yet TCRdb's version contains in-frame clones alone and is incomplete. The data hold under 200,000 clones, with around three quarters observed a single time. Sequencing was performed on PBMCs. The receptors were sampled from a woman between 40 and 50 years old in good health and CMV-seronegative.

This clone was counted once. The V and J genes are TRBV27 and TRBJ1-5; tentative D call: TRBD1 (6 bases). CDR1 is MNHEY and CDR2 is SMNVEV in the germline V gene (reference sequence). This CDR3 comprises 18 residues. The ends were cut back, 1 base at V and 0 bases at J, with 16 bases in the middle. The CDR3 nucleotides are TGTGCCAGCAGTTTATTTCCCCCCCTGGGGGCTAGCAATCAGCCCCAGCATTTT. Protein: CASSLFPPLGASNQPQHF.

This clone came up once. The V and J genes are TRBV5-1 and TRBJ2-7; TRBD2 matches at 14 bases. Per germline, CDR1 SGHRS and CDR2 YFSETQ. This CDR3 is 21 amino acids long. V was clipped by 5 bases and J by 5 bases; unmatched bases: 24. The CDR3 here is CASRVGPPTSGRALALHEQYF. DNA for the CDR3: TGCGCCAGCAGGGTTGGCCCCCCGACTAGCGGGAGGGCCTTAGCCCTTCACGAGCAGTACTTC.

The V gene is TRBV6-5, the J gene TRBJ1-3; 10 nucleotides match TRBD1. J gave up 2 bases and V 7 bases, and 2 bases lay outside the gene matches. The CDR3 contains 14 residues. Germline V gene sequence: CDR1 MNHEY, CDR2 SVGAGI. CDR3 sequence reads: CASTGTGAGNTIYF. DNA of the CDR3: TGTGCCAGCACCGGGACAGGGGCTGGAAACACCATATATTTT.

The gene calls are TRBV7-9 and TRBJ1-3, with D unresolved. This CDR3 has 13 residues. Trimming took 5 bases from V and 3 from J, leaving 8 bases between them. Germline CDR1 SEHNR, CDR2 FQNEAQ (reference sequence). The CDR3 sequence: CASSRTGGNTIYF. The CDR3 DNA reads as TGTGCCAGCAGCCGGACTGGTGGAAACACCATATATTTT.

The chain carries TRBV28 and TRBJ2-3; no reliable D call. Per germline, CDR1 MDHEN and CDR2 SYDVKM. This CDR3 contains 13 residues. Trimming cost V 5 bases and J 2 bases, with 8 bases left between them. The chain's CDR3 is CASSPPVTDTQYF. DNA for the CDR3: TGTGCCAGCAGTCCCCCGGTCACAGATACGCAGTATTTT.

The chain uses TRBV9 and TRBJ2-3, with TRBD2 matching 9 bases. CDR1 SGDLS and CDR2 YYNGEE come from the germline V gene. Trimming took 0 bases from V and 0 from J; bases not matched to a gene: 5. CDR3 length equals 17 residues. This CDR3 reads CASSVEGGTSSTDTQYF. The CDR3, as DNA: TGTGCCAGCAGCGTAGAGGGGGGGACTAGCAGCACAGATACGCAGTATTTT.

V is TRBV13 and J is TRBJ1-1; D is unclear. The V gene lost 0 bases and the J gene lost 1 base, with 6 bases spanning the gap. Germline V gene data show CDR1 as PRHDT and CDR2 as FYEKMQ (reference sequence). The CDR3 has 14 amino acids. CDR3 in DNA: TGTGCCAGCAGCTTAGGTCAGAAGAACACTGAAGCTTTCTTT. The encoded protein is CASSLGQKNTEAFF.

This rearrangement joins TRBV5-4 to TRBJ1-1; 9 nucleotides align to TRBD1. Germline lookup yields CDR1 SGHNT and CDR2 YYREEE (reference sequence). This CDR3 comprises 19 residues. V was pared by 1 base and J by 1 base, with 14 bases of the junction left unmatched. The CDR3 nucleotides read TGTGCCAGCAGCTTGACGGACAGGGGACCTCGGGGAGCGAACACTGAAGCTTTCTTT. It specifies CASSLTDRGPRGANTEAFF. The full variable domain, in which reference TRBV5-4 and TRBJ1-1 provide the parts outside the CDR3, is ETGVTQSPTHLIKTRGQQVTLRCSSQSGHNTVSWYQQALGQGPQFIFQYYREEENGRGNFPPRFSGLQFPNYSSELNVNALELDDSALYLCASSLTDRGPRGANTEAFFGQGTRLTVV.

There are a few counts of this clone. The chain combines TRBV11-3 with TRBJ2-7, with TRBD2 matching 8 bases. V gave up 2 bases and J gave up 9 bases; unmatched junction bases: 9. This CDR3 spans 14 amino acids. Looked up from germline, CDR1 is SGHNT and CDR2 is YENEEA. The CDR3 DNA reads TGTGCCAGCAGCTTAACCCCCGGGACTAGTGGGCAGTACTTC. Amino acid sequence: CASSLTPGTSGQYF.

CDR3 bases: TGTGCCAGCAGCGTAGTGCCATCCGGGCAAGGGGGCACAGATACGCAGTATTTT. The encoded protein is CASSVVPSGQGGTDTQYF. The rearrangement joins TRBV9 to TRBJ2-3, with a weak D call TRBD1 (5 bases). Germline CDR1 and CDR2: SGDLS and YYNGEE. The CDR3 extends over 18 amino acids. The ends were cut back, 0 bases at V and 1 base at J, with 18 bases in the middle.